Listed below are T cell receptor beta chains from one sample, sequenced in a study of a mutant IDH1 vaccine in newly diagnosed glioma. These receptors' targets are unknown. Here immunoSEQ multiplex PCR was the method, and the copy in TCRdb shows in-frame clones only, minus some. The data contain 31,000 or so clones, 81% of them singletons. The material sequenced was PBMCs, taken from a glioma patient whose treatment included an IDH1 peptide vaccine. These receptors were collected from a man between 25 and 39 years old with glioma. CDR3s include the opening cysteine and the closing phenylalanine or tryptophan. A D gene is named only where the DNA matches it firmly. Not every row has a clone size; where given, it reads once, few, many or a size class.

clone_size | j_call | v_call | d_call | cdr3_aa | cdr3_nt
- | TRBJ2-1 | TRBV7-9 | - | CASSSFGIEQFF | TGTGCCAGCAGCTCTTTCGGGATCGAGCAGTTCTTC
- | TRBJ1-5 | TRBV6-5 | - | CASRPPGGHNQPQHF | TGTGCCAGCAGACCCCCCGGGGGCCACAATCAGCCCCAGCATTTT
- | TRBJ1-4 | TRBV5-1 | TRBD1 | CASSSRDRHNEKLFF | TGCGCCAGCAGCTCCCGGGACAGGCATAATGAAAAACTGTTTTTT
- | TRBJ2-7 | TRBV6-5 | TRBD2 | CASRGLGEQYF | TGTGCCAGCAGGGGACTAGGCGAGCAGTACTTC
- | TRBJ1-1 | TRBV6-5 | - | CASSPDVWNTEAFF | TGTGCCAGCAGTCCGGACGTTTGGAACACTGAAGCTTTCTTT
once | TRBJ1-5 | TRBV28 | - | CASSAPYGTVGQPQHF | TGTGCCAGCAGCGCTCCCTATGGGACGGTGGGTCAGCCCCAGCATTTT
- | TRBJ2-3 | TRBV10-2 | TRBD1 | CASSGQGVGTDTQYF | TGCGCCAGCAGTGGACAGGGAGTGGGCACAGATACGCAGTATTTT
- | TRBJ1-3 | TRBV5-4 | - | CASSAVREGGNTIYF | TGTGCCAGCAGCGCTGTTCGAGAAGGTGGAAACACCATATATTTT
- | TRBJ2-2 | TRBV5-4 | - | CASSLEGQARPGAGELFF | TGTGCCAGCAGCTTGGAAGGACAAGCGCGACCTGGGGCCGGGGAGCTGTTTTTT
- | TRBJ1-2 | TRBV5-1 | TRBD1 | CASSWGTGDGYTF | TGCGCCAGCAGCTGGGGGACAGGGGATGGCTACACCTTC
- | TRBJ2-5 | TRBV19 | - | CASSTTPGEAQTQYF | TGTGCCAGTAGTACAACCCCCGGGGAGGCACAGACCCAGTACTTC
- | TRBJ1-1 | TRBV6-5 | - | CASKRASMNTEAFF | TGTGCCAGCAAAAGGGCCAGCATGAACACTGAAGCTTTCTTT
- | TRBJ1-5 | TRBV4-1 | - | CASSQEGRRADSNQPQHF | TGCGCCAGCAGCCAAGAGGGTCGCCGGGCCGATAGCAATCAGCCCCAGCATTTT
- | TRBJ2-2 | TRBV12-5 | - | CASGWSGGAGELFF | TGTGCTAGTGGTTGGTCAGGAGGGGCCGGGGAGCTGTTTTTT
- | TRBJ2-2 | TRBV4-1 | TRBD1 | CASSQRQGSTGELFF | TGCGCCAGCAGCCAGCGACAGGGGTCGACCGGGGAGCTGTTTTTT
- | TRBJ1-1 | TRBV2 | TRBD1 | CASRLTGGSTEAFF | TGTGCCAGCCGCCTGACAGGGGGGAGCACTGAAGCTTTCTTT
- | TRBJ1-5 | TRBV6-6 | TRBD1 | CASRPHDRDNQPQHF | TGTGCCAGCAGACCTCACGACAGGGACAATCAGCCCCAGCATTTT
- | TRBJ2-1 | TRBV5-1 | TRBD2 | CASSASGDWNNEQFF | TGCGCCAGCAGCGCGAGCGGGGACTGGAACAATGAGCAGTTCTTC
- | TRBJ2-2 | TRBV2 | - | CASSSQATGELFF | TGTGCCAGCAGCTCACAGGCGACCGGGGAGCTGTTTTTT
once | TRBJ1-1 | TRBV29-1 | - | CSVEVIHANTEAFF | TGCAGCGTTGAGGTTATACACGCGAACACTGAAGCTTTCTTT
- | TRBJ1-5 | TRBV5-1 | - | CASSIQGNQPQHF | TGCGCCAGCAGCATCCAGGGAAACCAGCCCCAGCATTTT
- | TRBJ1-1 | TRBV20-1 | - | CSAFRSAEAFF | TGCAGTGCCTTCAGGTCCGCTGAAGCTTTCTTT
- | TRBJ2-1 | TRBV18 | - | CASSPPASYNEQFF | TGTGCCAGCTCACCACCGGCCAGTTACAATGAGCAGTTCTTC
few | TRBJ1-2 | TRBV5-1 | TRBD1 | CASSLGQGWYGYTF | TGCGCCAGCAGCTTGGGACAGGGATGGTATGGCTACACCTTC
- | TRBJ2-2 | TRBV27 | - | CASSFGPTTGELFF | TGTGCCAGCAGTTTTGGTCCGACCACCGGGGAGCTGTTTTTT
- | TRBJ2-3 | TRBV27 | - | CASSYVGAGDTDTQYF | TGTGCCAGCAGTTACGTCGGTGCAGGAGACACAGATACGCAGTATTTT
few | TRBJ1-1 | TRBV11-2 | TRBD1 | CASSSPTGMIRTEAFF | TGTGCCAGCAGCTCACCGACAGGGATGATAAGGACTGAAGCTTTCTTT
- | TRBJ2-1 | TRBV10-3 | TRBD1 | CAIRGQYNEQFF | TGTGCCATCAGGGGACAGTACAATGAGCAGTTCTTC
- | TRBJ1-3 | TRBV5-1 | - | CASSLGTRGEGNTIYF | TGCGCCAGCAGCTTGGGGACACGGGGGGAAGGAAACACCATATATTTT
- | TRBJ2-2 | TRBV18 | - | CASSPFEQTNTGELFF | TGTGCCAGCTCACCGTTCGAACAGACGAACACCGGGGAGCTGTTTTTT
- | TRBJ2-5 | TRBV27 | - | CASSLRGPQETQYF | TGTGCCAGCAGTTTAAGAGGGCCTCAAGAGACCCAGTACTTC
- | TRBJ2-7 | TRBV15 | - | CATSRDTAGRDEQYF | TGTGCCACCAGCAGAGATACGGCAGGCCGAGACGAGCAGTACTTC
- | TRBJ2-7 | TRBV27 | TRBD2 | CASFPTGGGAYEQYF | TGTGCCAGCTTCCCCACTGGGGGGGGAGCCTACGAGCAGTACTTC
- | TRBJ2-7 | TRBV5-4 | TRBD1 | CASSLVQGKRDEQYF | TGTGCCAGCAGCTTGGTACAGGGGAAAAGGGACGAGCAGTACTTC
- | TRBJ2-1 | TRBV27 | TRBD2 | CASSSGTSGINEQFF | TGTGCCAGCAGTTCCGGGACTAGCGGGATTAATGAGCAGTTCTTC
- | TRBJ1-4 | TRBV5-1 | - | CASSLLRGINEKLFF | TGCGCCAGCAGCTTGTTGAGGGGAATTAATGAAAAACTGTTTTTT
- | TRBJ1-1 | TRBV4-1 | - | CASSPLGWNEAFF | TGCGCCAGCAGCCCTTTGGGGTGGAATGAAGCTTTCTTT
- | TRBJ2-7 | TRBV10-3 | - | CAISESGHSYEQYF | TGTGCCATCAGTGAGTCCGGACATTCCTACGAGCAGTACTTC
- | TRBJ1-1 | TRBV20-1 | - | CSARRVEAFF | TGCAGTGCTAGGAGGGTTGAAGCTTTCTTT
once | TRBJ2-3 | TRBV4-1 | - | CASSLETGSNTDTQYF | TGCGCCAGCAGCCTCGAAACGGGGTCAAACACAGATACGCAGTATTTT
- | TRBJ2-7 | TRBV5-4 | - | CASSGTGSYPYEQYF | TGTGCCAGCAGCGGAACCGGGTCCTACCCCTACGAGCAGTACTTC
- | TRBJ2-5 | TRBV7-8 | - | CASSHSPTGWQETQYF | TGTGCCAGCAGCCACTCGCCCACGGGATGGCAAGAGACCCAGTACTTC
- | TRBJ1-1 | TRBV7-6 | - | CASSHGGRDEAFF | TGTGCCAGCAGCCACGGAGGTAGAGATGAAGCTTTCTTT
- | TRBJ1-1 | TRBV25-1 | - | CASSEGGSMNTEAFF | TGTGCCAGCAGTGAAGGAGGCAGCATGAACACTGAAGCTTTCTTT
- | TRBJ1-1 | TRBV27 | TRBD1 | CASSYTRTGEAFF | TGTGCCAGCAGTTATACGAGGACAGGTGAAGCTTTCTTT
- | TRBJ1-1 | TRBV25-1 | - | CASSEDPGAHTEAFF | TGTGCCAGCAGTGAAGACCCAGGGGCACACACTGAAGCTTTCTTT
- | TRBJ2-7 | TRBV5-1 | - | CASSLVRDEQYF | TGCGCCAGCAGCTTGGTCCGGGACGAGCAGTACTTC